Sequencing of this TCR beta chain was carried out in a study of blood T cells in healthy people across ages. Trimming removed 6 bases at V and 7 bases at J, with 22 bases between. The CDR3 consists of 15 residues. The germline V gene has CDR1 MNHEY and CDR2 SMNVEV (reference sequence). With regard to this clonotype: Its target is not known.

Overall study results and limits: Researchers report that TCR beta diversity correlated strongly with naive T cell percentage.

Primed by a sample-barcoded 5' primer and a J-beta primer mix, a second PCR proceeded for about 7 to 12 cycles. Each TCR beta cDNA got a 12-nucleotide random molecular identifier. TCRdb re-called the 5' RACE reads through MiXCR, storing one row per CDR3 protein. The data contain around 1.5 million distinct CDR3 sequences, approximately 40% of them singletons. The gene calls are TRBV27 and TRBJ2-7; D perhaps matches TRBD2 (5 bases). This clonotype originated in a woman younger than 30 in good health. The sample was blood. The CDR3, as DNA: TGTGCCAGCAGCTCCATTGGACTTGTCCTCAATGAGCAGTACTTC. It specifies CASSSIGLVLNEQYF.